What follows are 18 T cell receptor beta chains derived from one specimen sequenced in a study of blood T cell repertoires in COVID-19. The data were produced by immunoSEQ multiplex PCR, yet TCRdb's version contains in-frame clones alone and is incomplete. The data hold under 300,000 clones, with 70% to 90% observed a single time. Sequencing was performed on peripheral blood. Source of these receptors: a woman aged 40 to 50 with acute or convalescent COVID-19.

The chain joins TRBV5-1 to TRBJ1-6, with 8 bases identical to TRBD1. Unmatched junction bases numbered 10, after V lost 4 bases and J lost 13 bases. CDR1 is SGHRS and CDR2 is YFSETQ in the germline V gene. The CDR3 spans 14 residues. Here the CDR3 DNA reads TGCGCCAGCAGCGGGTGGACAGGGTCGTTCCCCCTCCACTTT. Protein product: CASSGWTGSFPLHF.

This chain uses TRBV18 with TRBJ2-7; D call uncertain. This CDR3 contains 14 residues. Germline CDR1 and CDR2: KGHSH and LQKENI. V dropped 6 bases and J dropped 1 base, with 13 bases sitting between them. The CDR3 DNA sequence: TGTGCCAGCTCTTCCTTTGACATTTCCTACGAGCAGTACGTC. Amino acids: CASSSFDISYEQYV.

This sequence joins TRBV9 and TRBJ2-3; possibly TRBD2 for D (5 bases). V dropped 0 bases and J dropped 6 bases, with 14 bases sitting between them. Germline V lookup: CDR1 SGDLS, CDR2 YYNGEE. This CDR3 region has 15 residues. The CDR3 nucleotides are TGTGCCAGCAGCGTAGCTTTCGGGGTTCAGGATACGCAGTATTTT. It specifies CASSVAFGVQDTQYF.

V and J are TRBV10-3 and TRBJ1-1, with 8 bases matching TRBD1. The CDR3 consists of 13 residues. The V gene end was trimmed by 4 bases and the J gene end by 6 bases; junction bases not matched to a gene: 4. CDR1 ENHRY and CDR2 SYGVKD come from the germline V gene. CDR3 coding DNA: TGTGCCATCAGTGGGAGGACAGGGTCTGAAGCTTTCTTT. This translates into CAISGRTGSEAFF.

The chain has TRBV19 and TRBJ2-4, with 11 nucleotides matching TRBD2. The J segment lost 0 bases and the V segment lost 3 bases, leaving 10 bases of the junction unmatched. Germline V CDR1 and CDR2: LNHDA, SQIVND (reference sequence). The CDR3 runs to 19 residues. The DNA of the CDR3 is TGTGCCAGTAGTATCCTTCTACTAGCGGGGGACCTAGCCAAAAACATTCAGTACTTC. It specifies CASSILLLAGDLAKNIQYF.

The V and J genes are TRBV10-2 and TRBJ2-1; 13 nucleotides agree with TRBD2. Unmatched junction bases numbered 15, after V lost 6 bases and J lost 1 base. The germline V gene has CDR1 WSHSY and CDR2 SAAADI. The CDR3 has 20 amino acids. CDR3 sequence: CASSTGLAGAPVESYNEQFF. The CDR3 DNA sequence: TGCGCCAGCAGCACAGGACTAGCGGGGGCCCCGGTGGAGTCCTACAATGAGCAGTTCTTC.

J is TRBJ1-2 and V is TRBV18, with 9 bases lining up with TRBD1. Germline V gene sequence: CDR1 KGHSH, CDR2 LQKENI. This CDR3 has 16 amino acids. The V gene end was trimmed by 3 bases and the J gene end by 0 bases; junction bases not matched to a gene: 5. CDR3 sequence: CASSPGQGNANYGYTF. As DNA, the CDR3 is TGTGCCAGCTCACCGGGACAGGGAAACGCTAACTATGGCTACACCTTC.

This clone has only a few counts. The V call is TRBV15, the J call TRBJ2-6, with TRBD1 as a possible D gene (6 bases). The germline V gene has CDR1 LNHNV and CDR2 YYDKDF (reference sequence). The CDR3 runs 18 residues. With 2 bases removed from V and 0 bases from J, the gap between germline ends came to 14 bases. The CDR3 sequence is CATSRIGQIVSGANVLTF. The CDR3 bases are TGTGCCACCAGCAGAATTGGACAGATAGTCTCTGGGGCCAACGTCCTGACTTTC.

V and J are TRBV2 and TRBJ2-5, with 9 positions matching TRBD2. The germline V gene encodes CDR1 SNHLY and CDR2 FYNNEI. The CDR3 runs to 14 residues. V was pared by 2 bases and J by 2 bases, with 0 bases of the junction left unmatched. The CDR3, as DNA: TGTGCCAGCAGTGAACTAGCGGGGCAAGAGACCCAGTACTTC. Amino acid sequence: CASSELAGQETQYF.

The V gene is TRBV2, the J gene TRBJ1-2; 9 nucleotides agree with TRBD1. The germline CDR1 and CDR2 sequences are SNHLY and FYNNEI. The CDR3 contains 13 residues. Trimming took 9 bases from V and 4 from J; bases not matched to a gene: 6. CDR3 protein: CASKGQGLYGYTF. CDR3 nucleotide sequence: TGTGCCAGTAAGGGACAGGGACTCTATGGCTACACCTTC.

The chain has TRBV5-8 and TRBJ1-5; D is undetermined. This CDR3 is built from 17 residues. Trimming pared 0 bases from V and 4 bases from J, leaving 17 bases between. Germline V gene sequence: CDR1 SGHTS, CDR2 YDEGEE. CDR3 DNA sequence: TGTGCCAGCAGCTTGGTGGGATCGGGAAGCATAAATCAGCCCCAGCATTTT. It codes for CASSLVGSGSINQPQHF.

The genes are TRBV6-5 and TRBJ2-3; a weak D match, TRBD2 (7 bases). The CDR3 loop spans 15 amino acids. The V gene's germline CDR1 is MNHEY and CDR2 SVGAGI. Trimming shortened V by 2 bases and J by 6 bases, and 15 bases separated the two germline ends. CDR3 nucleotide sequence: TGTGCCAGCAGTTACCTGCGGGGGCTCGGGGATACGCAGTATTTT. Translating it yields CASSYLRGLGDTQYF.

The J gene is TRBJ2-1, the V gene TRBV5-1; 7 bases map to TRBD2. Germline V gene lookup returns CDR1 SGHRS and CDR2 YFSETQ. The ends lost 3 bases at V and 3 bases at J; junction bases unmatched: 3. There are 14 residues in the CDR3. The CDR3, as DNA: TGCGCCAGCAGCTCTACTAGCGTCTACAATGAGCAGTTCTTC. Translated: CASSSTSVYNEQFF.

The J gene is TRBJ1-2, the V gene TRBV2; 8 nucleotides align to TRBD1. Germline V gene lookup returns CDR1 SNHLY and CDR2 FYNNEI. The CDR3 totals 15 residues. With V trimmed by 3 bases and J by 8 bases, 11 bases remained unmatched. CDR3 sequence reads: CASSERDRRASGYTF. DNA for the CDR3: TGTGCCAGCAGTGAGCGGGACAGGCGGGCGTCCGGCTACACCTTC.

The genes are TRBV4-2 and TRBJ1-2; possibly TRBD1 for D (5 bases). The V gene lost 1 base and the J gene lost 4 bases, with 10 bases spanning the gap. Looked up from germline, CDR1 is LGHNA and CDR2 is YNFKEQ. CDR3 length: 14 amino acids. This chain's CDR3 is CASSQVGHSYGYTF. The CDR3 DNA is TGTGCCAGCAGCCAAGTGGGGCACTCCTATGGCTACACCTTC.

The count of this clone is one. The CDR3 protein is CASRDGQGWNQPQHF. The CDR3, as DNA: TGTGCCAGCAGAGACGGACAGGGGTGGAATCAGCCCCAGCATTTT. The chain couples TRBV6-5 to TRBJ1-5; TRBD1 agrees at 9 bases. Germline V gene lookup returns CDR1 MNHEY and CDR2 SVGAGI. The CDR3 runs 15 residues. V shed 6 bases and J 4 bases; nucleotides not matched to a gene: 7.

This chain connects TRBV19 to TRBJ1-2; TRBD1 aligns across 7 bases. V trimming: 7 bases; J trimming: 0 bases; junction bases outside the gene matches: 5. The CDR3 totals 14 residues. Germline-derived CDR1 and CDR2 are LNHDA and SQIVND (reference sequence). The DNA of the CDR3 is TGTGCCAGTACCGACAGGGATGCTAACTATGGCTACACCTTC. Translated, it gives CASTDRDANYGYTF.

The V call is TRBV14, the J call TRBJ2-3, with TRBD2 matching 13 bases. With 4 bases clipped from V and 15 bases from J, the junction kept 13 bases outside the gene matches. CDR3 length equals 15 residues. Germline assignment: CDR1 SGHDN and CDR2 FVKESK. CDR3 sequence: CASSRMTSGGRSLYF. As DNA, the CDR3 is TGTGCCAGCAGCCGCATGACTAGCGGGGGGCGCTCCCTTTATTTT.